The source of this T cell receptor beta chain is a study of control samples from healthy donors and cancer patients. TCRdb keeps only in-frame clones here, not all; method: immunoSEQ multiplex PCR. This table holds approximately 100,000 clones, 88% found once. CDR3 size: 12 residues. The V gene's germline CDR1 is ENHRY and CDR2 SYGVKD. V lost 3 bases, J lost 10 bases, and 7 bases lay in between. The chain combines TRBV10-3 with TRBJ1-6; D unresolved. The sequencing input was blood. The TCR comes from a man aged 25 to 45 in good health. The CDR3 DNA reads as TGTGCCATCAGTGAACCTTCCTCACCCCTCCACTTT. Encoded protein: CAISEPSSPLHF.